This T cell receptor beta chain is from a study of blood T cell repertoires in COVID-19. Assay: immunoSEQ multiplex PCR; the TCRdb copy retains only in-frame clones and omits some. Altogether around 130,000 clones are present, 84% being singletons, with the ten largest covering about 1.5%. There are 17 residues in the CDR3. The J segment lost 3 bases and the V segment lost 4 bases, leaving 7 bases of the junction unmatched. Germline V lookup: CDR1 SGHRS, CDR2 YFSETQ. The TCR sequence derives from a man aged 55 to 70 with acute or convalescent COVID-19. Sequenced sample: peripheral blood. The chain combines TRBV5-1 with TRBJ2-3; 14 bases are shared with TRBD2. The CDR3 here is CASSGGTSGRWTDTQYF. CDR3 coding DNA: TGCGCCAGCAGCGGGGGGACTAGCGGGAGATGGACAGATACGCAGTATTTT.